This record looks at one T cell receptor (beta chain) sequence and its context. Its antigen is undetermined. Noted time point: neoterminal ileum biopsy at postoperative endoscopy, about 6 months after surgery. Included were adult ileal or ileocolonic Crohn's patients indicated for ileocolonic resection. Approximately 510 nanograms of biopsy DNA per sample underwent TCRB immunosequencing. Repertoires were generated with immunoSEQ multiplex PCR, while TCRdb's copy carries only in-frame clones and drops some. The sample gives almost 15,000 clones, just under 80% of which show up once; about 4% is in the top ten. This sample is part of a study of T cell repertoires in ileal Crohn's disease. Study in general: At postoperative colonoscopy, neoterminal ileum biopsies were taken as M6.

This CDR3 contains 14 residues. Germline trimming cut 3 bases from V and 7 bases from J; bases unmatched to any gene: 7. The germline V gene encodes CDR1 LNHDA and CDR2 SQIVND (reference sequence). Study observations and caveats: Postoperative endoscopy occurred within one year, median 6.9 months.

The chain joins TRBV19 to TRBJ1-2, with 8 positions matching TRBD1. The sequence derives from an adult with Crohn's disease. Sequences were obtained from ileal tissue. The CDR3 loop is CASSMADRVGGYTF. CDR3 DNA: TGTGCCAGTAGTATGGCGGACAGGGTCGGTGGCTACACCTTC.